The 8 T cell receptor beta chains presented below share a single source sample, sequenced in a study of cytomegalovirus exposure and HLA in healthy donors. PCR primers comprised 60 Vbeta and 13 Jbeta primers. TCRdb keeps only in-frame clones here, not all; method: immunoSEQ multiplex PCR. This table holds 100,000 to 150,000 clones, roughly 75% found once. Sequences were obtained from PBMCs. All receptors derive from a woman in her 50s in good health and CMV-seronegative.

V usage is TRBV11-2 and J usage is TRBJ2-1, with D possibly TRBD2 on 5 matching bases. The CDR3 runs to 16 residues. Trimming cost V 2 bases and J 0 bases, with 11 bases left between them. The V gene's germline CDR1 is SGHAT and CDR2 FQNNGV. The CDR3 loop is CASSLSAGGSYNEQFF. CDR3 in DNA: TGTGCCAGCAGCTTAAGCGCGGGTGGCTCCTACAATGAGCAGTTCTTC.

The chain joins TRBV10-2 to TRBJ1-5; TRBD1 might be the D (6 bases). The CDR3 contains 16 residues. CDR1 and CDR2 (germline): WSHSY, SAAADI. Deletions cut 2 bases from V and 7 bases from J, with 18 bases between. The CDR3 DNA reads TGCGCCAGCAGTGAGACCGGGACACCCGTGCACCAGCCCCAGCATTTT. It specifies CASSETGTPVHQPQHF.

The rearrangement links TRBV29-1 to TRBJ1-1; D is possibly TRBD1 (6 bases). Germline V gene sequence: CDR1 SQVTM, CDR2 ANQGSEA. The CDR3 has 11 amino acids. Trimming pared 8 bases from V and 8 bases from J, leaving 15 bases between. DNA of the CDR3: TGCAGCTTTACAGGGATGGAGGAAGCTTTCTTT. Its translation: CSFTGMEEAFF.

V gene TRBV27 combines with J gene TRBJ1-5; D is undetermined. This CDR3 comprises 14 residues. Germline values: CDR1 MNHEY, CDR2 SMNVEV (reference sequence). V was trimmed by 7 bases and J by 2 bases, leaving 12 bases between them. The CDR3 region has the DNA TGTGCCAGCAAGACCACGGGAGGCAATCAGCCCCAGCATTTT. This encodes CASKTTGGNQPQHF.

Of note for this clone: A read error may produce the germline difference seen at one junction end. The CDR3 bases are TGTTCCAGCAGCAGACACCAGGAGGCAACTAATGAAAAACTGTTTTTT. This codes for CSSSRHQEATNEKLFF. The chain combines TRBV7-9 with TRBJ1-4; D remains unclear. The CDR3 totals 16 residues. The germline V gene has CDR1 SEHNR and CDR2 FQNEAQ (reference sequence).

A single count supports this clone. This chain connects TRBV5-1 to TRBJ1-1; perhaps TRBD1 as D (6 bases). Trimming took 4 bases from V and 2 from J, leaving 18 bases between them. The length of the CDR3 is 16 residues. CDR1 and CDR2 (germline): SGHRS, YFSETQ. The CDR3 loop reads CASSQQPTGDNTEAFF. CDR3 DNA: TGCGCCAGCAGCCAACAACCGACAGGAGATAACACTGAAGCTTTCTTT.

The V and J genes are TRBV28 and TRBJ2-7; possible D gene TRBD1, 6 bases. The CDR3 has 12 amino acids. The V end lost 7 bases, the J end lost 0 bases, and 7 bases lay between the germline ends. CDR1 MDHEN and CDR2 SYDVKM come from the germline V gene. The CDR3 is CASMDSSYEQYF. The CDR3 DNA follows: TGTGCCAGCATGGACAGCTCCTACGAGCAGTACTTC.

This clone was seen just once. This chain connects TRBV19 to TRBJ2-5, with 7 bases matching TRBD1. V lost 10 bases, J lost 1 base, and 6 bases stayed unmatched. Looked up from germline, CDR1 is LNHDA and CDR2 is SQIVND (reference sequence). The CDR3 runs to 13 residues. Written as DNA, the CDR3 is TGTGCCACCTCCGGACAGGCCCAAGAGACCCAGTACTTC. Translating gives CATSGQAQETQYF.